This T cell receptor (beta chain) was observed in a study of shared clonotypes between healthy human individuals. Overall study: For every donor, three CD4 naive, three CD4 memory, two CD8 naive and one CD8 memory plates were used. Findings and caveats of the study: The diversity represented, both genetic and in exposure history, was limited by few donors.

With regard to this clone: Antigen: not known. The sample holds other DNA sequences that translate to the same CDR3.

With 4 bases clipped from V and 1 base from J, the junction kept 3 bases outside the gene matches. This CDR3 is built from 14 residues. Germline CDR1 reads SGHRS; CDR2 reads YFSETQ. The data were produced by immunoSEQ multiplex PCR, yet TCRdb's version contains in-frame clones alone and is incomplete. The table lists millions of clones, 85% to 95% of them singletons. The sequenced material came from naive CD4+ T cells sorted from blood. The subset denotes: CD45RA+ positively selected. The chain links TRBV5-1 to TRBJ1-1; 8 bases agree with TRBD1. This TCR derives from a man between 18 and 35 years old in good health. CDR3 sequence: CASSRGQANTEAFF. For the CDR3, the DNA is TGCGCCAGCAGCAGGGGACAGGCGAACACTGAAGCTTTCTTT.